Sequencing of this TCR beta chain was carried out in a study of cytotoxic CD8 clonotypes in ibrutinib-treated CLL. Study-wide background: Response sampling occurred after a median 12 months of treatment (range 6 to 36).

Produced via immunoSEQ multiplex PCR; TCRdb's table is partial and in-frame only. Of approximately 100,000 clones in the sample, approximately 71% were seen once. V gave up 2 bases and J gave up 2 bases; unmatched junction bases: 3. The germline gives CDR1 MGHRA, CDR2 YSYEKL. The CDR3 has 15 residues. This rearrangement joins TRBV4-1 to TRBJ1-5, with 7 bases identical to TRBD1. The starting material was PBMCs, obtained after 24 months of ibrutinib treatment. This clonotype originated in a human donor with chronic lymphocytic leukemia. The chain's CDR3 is CASSQPDRGNQPQHF. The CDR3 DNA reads TGCGCCAGCAGCCAACCTGACAGGGGCAATCAGCCCCAGCATTTT.